This T cell receptor beta chain came from a study of CXCR3-negative and CXCR3-positive naive CD8 T cells. Findings of the study overall: CXCR3-negative naive cells had less hydrophobic TRB CDR3s than did CXCR3-positive naive cells.

Via 5' RACE with UMI labels, TRB cDNA libraries were prepared. Each CDR3 protein gets one entry in TCRdb, which reprocessed the 5' RACE reads and gives no DNA. This sample's table has under 150,000 distinct CDR3 sequences. In the case of this clonotype: Its antigen is not known.

Sequencing used naive CXCR3+ CD8+ T cells from blood. Noted subset: CD45RO-CCR7+CD27+CD95- naive CD8+ T cells expressing CXCR3 (TNR3+). The sequence was obtained from a human donor in good health. Some clones in this sample may be carry-over from other donors' samples.

The CDR3 sequence: CASSLAPGLAGFEQFF. The rearrangement links TRBV7-2 to TRBJ2-1; the TRBD2 assignment by TCRdb is unverifiable without DNA. Germline CDR1 reads SGHTA; CDR2 reads FQGNSA. CDR3 length: 16 residues.